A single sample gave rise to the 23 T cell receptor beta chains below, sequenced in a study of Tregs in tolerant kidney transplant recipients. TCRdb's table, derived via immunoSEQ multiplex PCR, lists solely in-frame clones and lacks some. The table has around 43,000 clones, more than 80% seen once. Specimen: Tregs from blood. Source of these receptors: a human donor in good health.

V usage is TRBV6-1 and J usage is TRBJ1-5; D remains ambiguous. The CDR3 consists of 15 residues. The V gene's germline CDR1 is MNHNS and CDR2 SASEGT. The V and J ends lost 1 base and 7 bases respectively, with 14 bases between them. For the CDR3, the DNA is TGTGCCAGCAGTGAAGGGCCCCTCAGTAGGCAGCCCCAGCATTTT. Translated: CASSEGPLSRQPQHF.

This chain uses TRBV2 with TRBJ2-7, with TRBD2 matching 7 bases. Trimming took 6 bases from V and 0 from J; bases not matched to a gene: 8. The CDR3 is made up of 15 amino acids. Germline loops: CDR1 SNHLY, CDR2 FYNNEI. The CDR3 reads CASSGLGVGSYEQYF. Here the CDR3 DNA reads TGTGCCAGCAGCGGACTAGGGGTAGGCTCCTACGAGCAGTACTTC.

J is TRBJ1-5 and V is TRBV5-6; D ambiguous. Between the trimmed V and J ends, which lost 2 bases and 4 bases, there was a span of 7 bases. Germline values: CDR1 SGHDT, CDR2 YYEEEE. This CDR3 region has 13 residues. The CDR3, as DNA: TGTGCCAGCAGCTTAAAGCTGAATCAGCCCCAGCATTTT. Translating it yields CASSLKLNQPQHF.

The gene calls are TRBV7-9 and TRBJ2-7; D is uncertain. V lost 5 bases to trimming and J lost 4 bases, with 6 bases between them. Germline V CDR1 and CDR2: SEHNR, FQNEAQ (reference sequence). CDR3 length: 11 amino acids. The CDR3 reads CASSAAYEQYF. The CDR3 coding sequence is TGTGCCAGCAGCGCGGCGTACGAGCAGTACTTC.

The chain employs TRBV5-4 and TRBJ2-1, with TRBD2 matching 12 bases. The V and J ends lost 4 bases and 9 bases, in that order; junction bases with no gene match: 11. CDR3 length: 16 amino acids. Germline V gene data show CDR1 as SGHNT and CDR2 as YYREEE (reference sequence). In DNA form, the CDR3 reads TGTGCCAGCAGCCGACTAGCGGGAGCTATATCGCCTGAGCAGTTCTTC. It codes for CASSRLAGAISPEQFF.

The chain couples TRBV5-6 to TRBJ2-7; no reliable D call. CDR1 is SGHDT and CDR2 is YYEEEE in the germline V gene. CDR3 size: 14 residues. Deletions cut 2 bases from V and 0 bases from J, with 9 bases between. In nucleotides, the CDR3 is TGTGCCAGCAGCTTTGACTTCGGCTCCTACGAGCAGTACTTC. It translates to CASSFDFGSYEQYF.

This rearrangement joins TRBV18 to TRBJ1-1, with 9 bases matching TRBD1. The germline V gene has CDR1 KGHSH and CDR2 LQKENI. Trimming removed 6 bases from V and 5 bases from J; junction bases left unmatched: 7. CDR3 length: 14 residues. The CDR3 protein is CASSRGGTGTEAFF. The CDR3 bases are TGTGCCAGCTCCAGGGGGGGGACAGGGACTGAAGCTTTCTTT.

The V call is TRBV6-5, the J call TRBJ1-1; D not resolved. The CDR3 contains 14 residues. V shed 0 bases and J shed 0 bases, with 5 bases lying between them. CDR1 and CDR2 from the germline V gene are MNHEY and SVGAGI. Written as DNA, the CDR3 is TGTGCCAGCAGTTACTCGGGTCTGAACACTGAAGCTTTCTTT. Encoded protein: CASSYSGLNTEAFF.

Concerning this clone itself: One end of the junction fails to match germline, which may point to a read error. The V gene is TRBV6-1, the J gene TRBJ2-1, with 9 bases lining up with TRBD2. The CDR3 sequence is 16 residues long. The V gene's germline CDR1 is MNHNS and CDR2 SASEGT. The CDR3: CASTEAGGPPYNEQFF. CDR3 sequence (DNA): TGTGCCAGCACTGAAGCGGGAGGCCCCCCCTACAATGAGCAGTTCTTC.

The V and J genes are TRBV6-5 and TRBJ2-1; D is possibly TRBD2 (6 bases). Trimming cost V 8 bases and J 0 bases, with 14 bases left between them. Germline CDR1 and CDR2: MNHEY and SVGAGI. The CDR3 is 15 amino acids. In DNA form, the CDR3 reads TGTGCCAGCCGTGGGGGACTGGACTCCTACAATGAGCAGTTCTTC. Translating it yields CASRGGLDSYNEQFF.

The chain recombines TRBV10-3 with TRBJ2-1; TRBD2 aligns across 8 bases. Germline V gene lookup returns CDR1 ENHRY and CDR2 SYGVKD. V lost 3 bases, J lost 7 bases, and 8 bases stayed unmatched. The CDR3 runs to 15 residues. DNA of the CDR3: TGTGCCATCAGTGAATGGGGACTAGTTTTAAATGAGCAGTTCTTC. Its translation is CAISEWGLVLNEQFF.

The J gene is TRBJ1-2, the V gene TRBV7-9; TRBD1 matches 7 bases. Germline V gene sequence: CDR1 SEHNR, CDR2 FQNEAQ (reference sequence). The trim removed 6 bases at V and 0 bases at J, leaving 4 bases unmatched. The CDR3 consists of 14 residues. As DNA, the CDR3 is TGTGCCAGCAGACGGGACAGCCCTAACTATGGCTACACCTTC. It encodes CASRRDSPNYGYTF.

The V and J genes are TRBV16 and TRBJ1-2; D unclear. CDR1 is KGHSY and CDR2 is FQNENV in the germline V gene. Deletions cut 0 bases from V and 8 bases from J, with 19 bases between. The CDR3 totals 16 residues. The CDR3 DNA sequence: TGTGCCAGCAGCCAATCTTTTAAAGTTGGGGTAGAAGGCTACACCTTC. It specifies CASSQSFKVGVEGYTF. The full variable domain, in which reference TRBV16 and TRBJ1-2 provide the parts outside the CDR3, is GEEVAQTPKHLVRGEGQKAKLYCAPIKGHSYVFWYQQVLKNEFKFLISFQNENVFDETGMPKERFSAKCLPNSPCSLEIQATKLEDSAVYFCASSQSFKVGVEGYTFGSGTRLTVV.

This chain's CDR3 is CAWGRLLEREAFF. CDR3 coding DNA: TGTGCCTGGGGGCGGCTCCTAGAGAGGGAAGCTTTCTTT. The chain links TRBV30 to TRBJ1-1; D unclear. The germline V gene encodes CDR1 GTSNPN and CDR2 SVGIG (reference sequence). This CDR3 has 13 residues. Trimming pared 5 bases from V and 8 bases from J, leaving 18 bases between.

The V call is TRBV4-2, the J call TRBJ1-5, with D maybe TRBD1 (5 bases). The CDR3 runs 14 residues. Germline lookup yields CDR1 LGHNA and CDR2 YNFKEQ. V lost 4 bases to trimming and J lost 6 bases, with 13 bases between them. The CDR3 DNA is TGTGCCAGCAGCCCTGGGGGAATGGGTCAGCCCCAGCATTTT. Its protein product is CASSPGGMGQPQHF.

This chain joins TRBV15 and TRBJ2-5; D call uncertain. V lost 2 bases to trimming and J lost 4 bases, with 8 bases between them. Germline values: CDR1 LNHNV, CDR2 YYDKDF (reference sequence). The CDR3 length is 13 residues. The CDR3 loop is CATSRLKRETQYF. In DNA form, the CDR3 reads TGTGCCACCAGCAGACTTAAGAGAGAGACCCAGTACTTC.

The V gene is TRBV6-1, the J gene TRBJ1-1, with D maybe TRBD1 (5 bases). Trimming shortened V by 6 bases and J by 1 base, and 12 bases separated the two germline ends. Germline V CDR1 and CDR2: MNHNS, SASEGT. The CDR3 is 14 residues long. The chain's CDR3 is CASRKGQGNTEAFF. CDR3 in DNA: TGTGCCAGCAGGAAAGGCCAGGGGAACACTGAAGCTTTCTTT.

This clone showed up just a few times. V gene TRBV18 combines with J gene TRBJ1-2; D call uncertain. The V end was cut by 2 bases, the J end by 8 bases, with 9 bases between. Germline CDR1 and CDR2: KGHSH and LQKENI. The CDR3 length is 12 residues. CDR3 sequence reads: CASSPYNWGYTF. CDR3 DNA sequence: TGTGCCAGCTCACCATACAATTGGGGCTACACCTTC.

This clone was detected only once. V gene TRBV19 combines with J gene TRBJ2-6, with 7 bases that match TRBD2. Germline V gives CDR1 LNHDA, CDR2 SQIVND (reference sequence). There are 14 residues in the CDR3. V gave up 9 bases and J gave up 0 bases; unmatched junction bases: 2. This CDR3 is CASAGDSGANVLTF. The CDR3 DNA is TGTGCCAGCGCGGGGGACTCTGGGGCCAACGTCCTGACTTTC.

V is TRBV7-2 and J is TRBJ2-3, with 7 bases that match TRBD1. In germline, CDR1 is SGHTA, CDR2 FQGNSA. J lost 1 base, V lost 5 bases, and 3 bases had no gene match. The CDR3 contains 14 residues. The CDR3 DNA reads TGTGCCAGCAGCCGACAGGGCGGCACAGATACGCAGTATTTT. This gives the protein CASSRQGGTDTQYF.

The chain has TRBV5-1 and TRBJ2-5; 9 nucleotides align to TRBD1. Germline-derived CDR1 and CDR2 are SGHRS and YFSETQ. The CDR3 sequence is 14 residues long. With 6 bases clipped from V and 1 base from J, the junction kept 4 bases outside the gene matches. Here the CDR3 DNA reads TGCGCCAGCAATCGACAGGGGGGCCAAGAGACCCAGTACTTC. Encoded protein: CASNRQGGQETQYF.

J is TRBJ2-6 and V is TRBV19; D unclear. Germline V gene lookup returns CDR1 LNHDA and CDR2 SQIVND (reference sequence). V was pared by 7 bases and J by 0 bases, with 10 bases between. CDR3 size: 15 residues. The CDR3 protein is CASISRSSGANVLTF. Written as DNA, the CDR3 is TGTGCCAGTATTTCACGGAGCTCTGGGGCCAACGTCCTGACTTTC. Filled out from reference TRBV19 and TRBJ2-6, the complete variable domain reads DGGITQSPKYLFRKEGQNVTLSCEQNLNHDAMYWYRQDPGQGLRLIYYSQIVNDFQKGDIAEGYSVSREKKESFPLTVTSAQKNPTAFYLCASISRSSGANVLTFGAGSRLTVL.

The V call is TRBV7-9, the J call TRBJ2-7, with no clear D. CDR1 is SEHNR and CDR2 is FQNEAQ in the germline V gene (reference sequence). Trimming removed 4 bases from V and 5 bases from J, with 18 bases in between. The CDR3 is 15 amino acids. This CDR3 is CASSSLDLRSHEQYF. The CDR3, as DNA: TGTGCCAGCAGCTCGTTGGACCTCCGGTCGCACGAGCAGTACTTC.